The subject of this entry is one TCR beta chain. What it binds is not known. The CDR3 extends over 15 amino acids. Deletions cut 0 bases from V and 6 bases from J, with 13 bases between. CDR1 and CDR2 (germline): MGHRA, YSYEKL. These data belong to a study of T cell responses to AZD1222 COVID-19 vaccine. Study outcomes and limitations: Spike-specific TCR breadth rose after two AZD1222 doses, and depth rose as well. Across spike, vaccine-associated CD4 TCRs were found, dominant at 160-218 and 743-854. Possibly, clonal diversity was underestimated; donors were largely white British and included more females.

Generated by immunoSEQ multiplex PCR, the TCRdb table keeps only in-frame clones and is missing some. Among around 88,000 clones, over 85% were seen once, and the ten largest hold roughly 2.8%. This receptor was identified in an adult in good health. Here the sequenced sample was peripheral blood, taken on day 0 of MenACWY control vaccination. V and J are TRBV4-1 and TRBJ2-3, with TRBD1 as a possible D gene (6 bases). This CDR3 is CASSQDASQGDTQYF. The CDR3 DNA is TGCGCCAGCAGCCAAGATGCCAGCCAGGGGGATACGCAGTATTTT.